A single sample is the source of the 20 T cell receptor beta chains below, sequenced in a study of response to subunit inactivated influenza vaccine (dated 2018 in TCRdb). Libraries came from RT-PCR. Sequencing instrument: Illumina HiSeq 2500. TCRdb reran the public reads through fastp at Q25 and MiXCR, keeping productive beta chains. Every CDR3 protein is listed once, alongside the most common genes and DNA of its rows. Across this sample there are some 850,000 distinct CDR3 sequences, with roughly 20% seen only once. Of the sample, approximately 10% is held by the ten largest clones. The sequencing used PBMCs from blood, collected more than 4 days after vaccination. These receptors were obtained from a man aged 50 or older who received an inactivated influenza vaccine. Donor details come from another sample of the same person, matched by shared clones.

The gene calls are TRBV9 and TRBJ1-1, with D maybe TRBD1 (6 bases). The germline V gene encodes CDR1 SGDLS and CDR2 YYNGEE. Trimming stripped 0 bases from V and 3 bases from J, with 9 bases between. The CDR3 runs to 14 residues. The CDR3 DNA reads as TGTGCCAGCAGCGTAGATCAGGGGCACACTGAAGCTTTCTTT. The encoded protein is CASSVDQGHTEAFF.

The gene calls are TRBV19 and TRBJ1-5; the D is unclear. The germline V gene encodes CDR1 LNHDA and CDR2 SQIVND (reference sequence). V was trimmed by 3 bases and J by 2 bases, leaving 11 bases between them. The CDR3 has 15 residues. The CDR3 DNA reads TGTGCCAGTAGTATGCGCGGGTCGGGCAATCAGCCCCAGCATTTT. It is translated as CASSMRGSGNQPQHF.

This clonotype was detected a few times. The genes are TRBV4-3 and TRBJ1-1, with D hard to call. Germline V gene sequence: CDR1 LGHNA, CDR2 YSLEER. The germline V and J ends were trimmed by 1 base and 3 bases, with 9 bases remaining between them. The CDR3 sequence is 14 residues long. CDR3 region: CASSQVIGDTEAFF. CDR3 DNA: TGCGCCAGCAGCCAAGTTATTGGGGACACTGAAGCTTTCTTT.

V usage is TRBV5-1 and J usage is TRBJ2-7; TRBD1 matches 8 bases. CDR3 length: 17 residues. V lost 3 bases and J lost 5; bases outside the gene matches: 16. In germline, CDR1 is SGHRS, CDR2 YFSETQ. The CDR3 region has the DNA TGCGCCAGCAGCTCCGGACAGGGAGTCGAGTCGCCAAACGAGCAGTACTTC. Amino acids: CASSSGQGVESPNEQYF.

This chain joins TRBV15 and TRBJ1-2; D is ambiguous. Germline CDR1 reads LNHNV; CDR2 reads YYDKDF (reference sequence). This CDR3 has 15 residues. V lost 0 bases and J 5 bases, leaving 13 bases between the germline ends. CDR3 residues: CATSRDDSRGYGYTF. CDR3 in DNA: TGTGCCACCAGCAGAGATGATTCACGGGGTTATGGCTACACCTTC.

This rearrangement joins TRBV12-3 or TRBV12-4 to TRBJ1-1; weak D call: TRBD1 (6 bases). V was cut by 5 bases and J by 7 bases, with 20 bases left in between. The CDR3 runs 15 residues. The CDR3 region is CASSPYLRGGSEAFF. The DNA of the CDR3 is TGTGCCAGCAGTCCTTACTTAAGGGGGGGGAGTGAAGCTTTCTTT.

This rearrangement joins TRBV12-3 or TRBV12-4 to TRBJ2-1; TRBD2 matches 11 bases. Trimming took 2 bases from V and 9 from J; bases not matched to a gene: 9. The CDR3 covers 16 residues. The CDR3 nucleotides read TGTGCCAGCAGTTTATTGACTAGCGGGAATCTCGGTGAGCAGTTCTTC. Protein: CASSLLTSGNLGEQFF.

This clonotype was found a few times. The V call is TRBV28, the J call TRBJ2-5; TRBD1 is a possible D gene (5 bases). V was shortened by 7 bases and J by 3 bases, with 9 bases between the two germline ends. Germline V lookup: CDR1 MDHEN, CDR2 SYDVKM. The CDR3 is 12 residues long. CDR3 residues: CASKAQEETQYF. The CDR3 DNA is TGTGCCAGCAAGGCACAGGAAGAGACCCAGTACTTC.

In this sample, this clonotype turned up a few times. The chain recombines TRBV20-1 with TRBJ2-7; no clear D. This CDR3 has 15 residues. V was trimmed by 1 base and J by 0 bases, leaving 13 bases between them. CDR1 is DFQATT, CDR2 SNEGSKA, per germline (reference sequence). The CDR3, as DNA: TGCAGTGCTAGAGGGGCGACTGGGATCTCCTACGAGCAGTACTTC. Its protein product is CSARGATGISYEQYF.

This clonotype was picked up a small number of times. The V and J genes are TRBV6-2 or TRBV6-3 and TRBJ1-2; D gene uncertain. The CDR3 runs 21 residues. V dropped 4 bases and J dropped 6 bases, with 36 bases sitting between them. The V gene's germline CDR1 is MNHEY and CDR2 SVGEGT. CDR3: CASSSLRRSGLLLTQTNGYTF. CDR3 sequence (DNA): TGTGCCAGCAGTTCTCTCAGAAGGTCGGGTTTATTGCTAACACAGACGAATGGCTACACCTTC.

The genes are TRBV19 and TRBJ2-2; either TRBD1 or TRBD2 may supply D (5 bases each). Germline V gene lookup returns CDR1 LNHDA and CDR2 SQIVND (reference sequence). V was trimmed by 7 bases and J by 7 bases, leaving 19 bases between them. The CDR3 totals 15 residues. CDR3 protein: CASTTTGLGIGELFF. Here the CDR3 DNA reads TGTGCCAGTACGACGACGGGGCTCGGGATCGGGGAGCTGTTTTTT.

This clonotype has only a few counts. The chain carries TRBV7-9 and TRBJ2-2, with D possibly being TRBD2 (6 bases). Germline CDR1 reads SEHNR; CDR2 reads FQNEAQ (reference sequence). Trimming cost V 0 bases and J 4 bases, with 9 bases left between them. The CDR3 totals 15 residues. The DNA of the CDR3 is TGTGCCAGCAGCTTAGCGAGGAGGGCCACCGGGGAGCTGTTTTTT. As protein: CASSLARRATGELFF.

This clonotype was counted between two and nine times. The gene calls are TRBV20-1 and TRBJ2-7; D gene unclear. Germline V gene data show CDR1 as DFQATT and CDR2 as SNEGSKA (reference sequence). V was cut by 1 base and J by 3 bases, with 7 bases left in between. CDR3 length: 12 residues. For the CDR3, the DNA is TGCAGTGCTAGAGCCATCTTCTACGAGCAGTACTTC. The encoded protein is CSARAIFYEQYF.

The chain employs TRBV7-2 and TRBJ2-1; unclear D gene. V was trimmed by 5 bases and J by 4 bases, leaving 12 bases between them. The length of the CDR3 is 14 residues. CDR1 SGHTA and CDR2 FQGNSA come from the germline V gene. The CDR3 here is CASSTTNHYNEQFF. CDR3 DNA sequence: TGTGCCAGCAGCACCACCAACCATTACAATGAGCAGTTCTTC. Using reference TRBV7-2 and TRBJ2-1 for the parts outside the CDR3, the full variable domain is GAGVSQSPSNKVTEKGKDVELRCDPISGHTALYWYRQSLGQGLEFLIYFQGNSAPDKSGLPSDRFSAERTGGSVSTLTIQRTQQEDSAVYLCASSTTNHYNEQFFGPGTRLTVL.

This clonotype appeared a few times. The chain is built from TRBV5-6 and TRBJ2-6, with D perhaps TRBD1 or TRBD2 (5 bases each). Trimming stripped 2 bases from V and 5 bases from J, with 8 bases between. Germline V gene lookup returns CDR1 SGHDT and CDR2 YYEEEE. This CDR3 region has 14 residues. This CDR3 reads CASSFGTRANVLTF. CDR3 bases: TGTGCCAGCAGCTTCGGGACGAGGGCCAACGTCCTGACTTTC.

This clonotype was recorded at least ten times. The chain has TRBV7-2 and TRBJ2-5; D gene uncertain. In germline, CDR1 is SGHTA, CDR2 FQGNSA. The length of the CDR3 is 13 residues. V lost 5 bases and J 3 bases, leaving 10 bases between the germline ends. The CDR3 coding sequence is TGTGCCAGCAGCCCTAGAACGGAAGAGACCCAGTACTTC. Translating it yields CASSPRTEETQYF.

The chain recombines TRBV20-1 with TRBJ2-6, with D uncertain. Germline CDR1 reads DFQATT; CDR2 reads SNEGSKA (reference sequence). Trimming stripped 7 bases from V and 2 bases from J, with 12 bases between. The CDR3 is made up of 14 amino acids. The CDR3 reads CSVPDLAGANVLTF. In DNA form, the CDR3 reads TGCAGTGTCCCGGACCTGGCTGGGGCCAACGTCCTGACTTTC.

There are many counts of this clonotype. The J gene is TRBJ2-1, the V gene TRBV12-3 or TRBV12-4; 7 nucleotides line up with TRBD1. The CDR3 length is 16 residues. V lost 5 bases and J lost 1; bases outside the gene matches: 8. CDR3 nucleotides: TGTGCCAGCAGTCTCCGCCGGGACAGATCCTACAATGAGCAGTTCTTC. Translating gives CASSLRRDRSYNEQFF.

This clonotype has only a few counts. The V and J genes are TRBV15 and TRBJ2-7, with 10 nucleotides matching TRBD1. CDR1 is LNHNV and CDR2 is YYDKDF in the germline V gene (reference sequence). The CDR3 extends over 15 amino acids. Trimming removed 2 bases from V and 6 bases from J; junction bases left unmatched: 7. CDR3 nucleotides: TGTGCCACCAGCAGACCCGGGACAGGGGTCGGCGAGCAGTACTTC. It is translated as CATSRPGTGVGEQYF.

The chain couples TRBV9 to TRBJ2-2; 9 nucleotides align to TRBD2. Trimming removed 0 bases from V and 3 bases from J; junction bases left unmatched: 9. Germline assignment: CDR1 SGDLS and CDR2 YYNGEE. The CDR3 covers 18 residues. CDR3 coding DNA: TGTGCCAGCAGCGTAGGTAGTAGCGGGGGAACGTACACCGGGGAGCTGTTTTTT. Its protein product is CASSVGSSGGTYTGELFF.